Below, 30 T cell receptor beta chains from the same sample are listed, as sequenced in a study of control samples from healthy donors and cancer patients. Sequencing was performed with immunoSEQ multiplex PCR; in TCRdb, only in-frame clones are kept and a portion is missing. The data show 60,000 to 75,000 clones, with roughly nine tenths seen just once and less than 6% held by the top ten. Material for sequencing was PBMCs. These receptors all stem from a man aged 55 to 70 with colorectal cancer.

This CDR3 is CASSQVRSWQGYEKLFF. CDR3 sequence (DNA): TGCGCCAGCAGCCAAGTTAGGAGTTGGCAGGGATATGAAAAACTGTTTTTT. This sequence joins TRBV4-1 and TRBJ1-4, with D possibly matching TRBD1 (5 bases). The CDR3 contains 17 residues. V lost 1 base and J lost 6, with 18 bases in between. CDR1 and CDR2 (germline): MGHRA, YSYEKL.

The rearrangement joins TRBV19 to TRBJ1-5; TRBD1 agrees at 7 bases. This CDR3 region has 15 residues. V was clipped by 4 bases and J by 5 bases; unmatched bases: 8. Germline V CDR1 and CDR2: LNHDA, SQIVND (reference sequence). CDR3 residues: CASSTLGQIDQPQHF. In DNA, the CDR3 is TGTGCCAGTAGTACCCTGGGACAGATTGATCAGCCCCAGCATTTT. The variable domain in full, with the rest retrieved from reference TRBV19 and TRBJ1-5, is DGGITQSPKYLFRKEGQNVTLSCEQNLNHDAMYWYRQDPGQGLRLIYYSQIVNDFQKGDIAEGYSVSREKKESFPLTVTSAQKNPTAFYLCASSTLGQIDQPQHFGDGTRLSIL.

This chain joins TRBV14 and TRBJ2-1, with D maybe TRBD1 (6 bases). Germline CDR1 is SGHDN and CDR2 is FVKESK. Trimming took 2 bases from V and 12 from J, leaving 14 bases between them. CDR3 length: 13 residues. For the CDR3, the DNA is TGTGCCAGCAGCCAACAAACAGGGTTTGGGCAGTTCTTC. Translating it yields CASSQQTGFGQFF.

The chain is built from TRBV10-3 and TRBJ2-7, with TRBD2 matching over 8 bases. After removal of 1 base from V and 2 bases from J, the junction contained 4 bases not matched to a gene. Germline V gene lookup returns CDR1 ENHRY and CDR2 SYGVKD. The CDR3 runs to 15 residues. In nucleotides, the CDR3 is TGTGCCATCAGTGAGTTCGCGGGGGGCCCCTACGAGCAGTACTTC. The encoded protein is CAISEFAGGPYEQYF.

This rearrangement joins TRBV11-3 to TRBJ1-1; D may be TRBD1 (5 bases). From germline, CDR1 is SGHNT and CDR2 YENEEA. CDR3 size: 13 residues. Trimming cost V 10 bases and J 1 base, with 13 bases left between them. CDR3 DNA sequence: TGTGCCACCTCAGGCGGGGGGAACACTGAAGCTTTCTTT. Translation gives CATSGGGNTEAFF.

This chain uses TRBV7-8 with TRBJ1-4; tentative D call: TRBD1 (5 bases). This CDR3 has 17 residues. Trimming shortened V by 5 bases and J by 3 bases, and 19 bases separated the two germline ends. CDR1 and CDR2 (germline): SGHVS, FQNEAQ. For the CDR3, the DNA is TGTGCCAGCAGCGGGGCCTCAGGGCGGTTAGCTAATGAAAAACTGTTTTTT. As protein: CASSGASGRLANEKLFF. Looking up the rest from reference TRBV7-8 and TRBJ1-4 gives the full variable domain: GAGVSQSPRYKVAKRGQDVALRCDPISGHVSLFWYQQALGQGPEFLTYFQNEAQLDKSGLPSDRFFAERPEGSVSTLKIQRTQQEDSAVYLCASSGASGRLANEKLFFGSGTQLSVL.

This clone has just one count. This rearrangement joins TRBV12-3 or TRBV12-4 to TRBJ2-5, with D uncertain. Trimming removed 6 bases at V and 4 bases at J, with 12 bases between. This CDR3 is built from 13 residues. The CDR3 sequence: CASRAGVVETQYF. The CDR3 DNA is TGTGCCAGCAGGGCAGGAGTTGTAGAGACCCAGTACTTC.

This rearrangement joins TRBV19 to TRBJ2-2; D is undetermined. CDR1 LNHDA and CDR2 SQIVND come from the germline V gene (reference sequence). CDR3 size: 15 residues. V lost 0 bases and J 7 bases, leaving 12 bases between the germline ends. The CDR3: CASSIDHGRVGELFF. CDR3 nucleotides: TGTGCCAGTAGTATAGACCACGGAAGAGTCGGGGAGCTGTTTTTT.

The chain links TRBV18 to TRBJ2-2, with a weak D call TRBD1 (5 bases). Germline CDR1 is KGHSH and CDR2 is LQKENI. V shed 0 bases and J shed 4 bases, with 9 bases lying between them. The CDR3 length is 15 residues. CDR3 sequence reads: CASSPPARVTGELFF. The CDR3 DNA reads TGTGCCAGCTCACCACCGGCCAGGGTCACCGGGGAGCTGTTTTTT.

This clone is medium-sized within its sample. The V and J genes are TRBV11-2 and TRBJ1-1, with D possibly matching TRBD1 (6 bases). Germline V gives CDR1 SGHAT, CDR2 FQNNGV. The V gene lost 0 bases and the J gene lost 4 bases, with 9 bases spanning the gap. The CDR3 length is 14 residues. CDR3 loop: CASSLEGAGTEAFF. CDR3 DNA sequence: TGTGCCAGCAGCTTAGAGGGGGCTGGCACTGAAGCTTTCTTT.

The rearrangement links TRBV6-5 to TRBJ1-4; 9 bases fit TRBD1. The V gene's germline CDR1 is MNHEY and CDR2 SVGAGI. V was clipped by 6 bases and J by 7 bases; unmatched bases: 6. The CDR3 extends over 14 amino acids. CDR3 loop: CASSLRDRAEKLFF. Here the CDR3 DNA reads TGTGCCAGCAGCCTCCGGGACAGGGCTGAAAAACTGTTTTTT.

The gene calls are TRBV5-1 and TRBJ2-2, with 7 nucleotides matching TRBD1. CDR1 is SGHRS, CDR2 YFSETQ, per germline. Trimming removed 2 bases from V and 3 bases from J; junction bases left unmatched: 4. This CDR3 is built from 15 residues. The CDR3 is CASSFSGTDTGELFF. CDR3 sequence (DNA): TGCGCCAGCAGCTTCTCCGGGACAGACACCGGGGAGCTGTTTTTT.

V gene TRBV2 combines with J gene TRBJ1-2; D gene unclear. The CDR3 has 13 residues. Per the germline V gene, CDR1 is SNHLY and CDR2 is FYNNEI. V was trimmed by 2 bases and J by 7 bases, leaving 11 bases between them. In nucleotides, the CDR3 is TGTGCCAGCAGTGAAAGAGGGAATAGTGGCTACACCTTC. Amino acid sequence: CASSERGNSGYTF.

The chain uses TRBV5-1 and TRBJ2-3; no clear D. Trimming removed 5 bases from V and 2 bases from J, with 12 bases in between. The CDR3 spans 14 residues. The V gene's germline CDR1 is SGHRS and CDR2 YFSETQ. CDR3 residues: CASRSVSPTDTQYF. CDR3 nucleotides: TGCGCCAGCAGGTCAGTTTCTCCCACAGATACGCAGTATTTT. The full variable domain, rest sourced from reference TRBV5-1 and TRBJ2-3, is KAGVTQTPRYLIKTRGQQVTLSCSPISGHRSVSWYQQTPGQGLQFLFEYFSETQRNKGNFPGRFSGRQFSNSRSEMNVSTLELGDSALYLCASRSVSPTDTQYFGPGTRLTVL.

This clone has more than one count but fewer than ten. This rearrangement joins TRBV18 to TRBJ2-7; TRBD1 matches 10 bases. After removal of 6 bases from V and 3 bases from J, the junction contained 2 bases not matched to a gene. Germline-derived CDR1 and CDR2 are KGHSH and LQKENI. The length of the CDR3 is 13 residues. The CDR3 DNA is TGTGCCAGCTCCCGGGACAGGGGCTACGAGCAGTACTTC. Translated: CASSRDRGYEQYF.

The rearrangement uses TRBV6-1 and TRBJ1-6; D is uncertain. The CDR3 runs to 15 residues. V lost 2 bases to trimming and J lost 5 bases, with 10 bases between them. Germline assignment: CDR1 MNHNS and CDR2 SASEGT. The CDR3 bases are TGTGCCAGCAGTGAATTGAGATACAATAATTCACCCCTCCACTTT. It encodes CASSELRYNNSPLHF.

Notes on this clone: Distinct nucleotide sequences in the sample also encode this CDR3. In DNA form, the CDR3 reads TGTGCCAGCGGTACCTACGAGCAGTACTTC. As protein: CASGTYEQYF. The V gene is TRBV2, the J gene TRBJ2-7; D gene ambiguous. Per the germline V gene, CDR1 is SNHLY and CDR2 is FYNNEI. The CDR3 spans 10 residues. The V end lost 8 bases, the J end lost 2 bases, and 4 bases lay between the germline ends.

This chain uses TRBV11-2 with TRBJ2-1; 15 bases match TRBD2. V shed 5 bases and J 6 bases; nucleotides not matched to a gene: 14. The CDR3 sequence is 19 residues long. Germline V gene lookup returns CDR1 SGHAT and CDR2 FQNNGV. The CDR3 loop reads CASSSYGTSGGPWSNEQFF. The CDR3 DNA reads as TGTGCCAGCAGCAGTTACGGGACTAGCGGGGGGCCTTGGAGCAATGAGCAGTTCTTC.

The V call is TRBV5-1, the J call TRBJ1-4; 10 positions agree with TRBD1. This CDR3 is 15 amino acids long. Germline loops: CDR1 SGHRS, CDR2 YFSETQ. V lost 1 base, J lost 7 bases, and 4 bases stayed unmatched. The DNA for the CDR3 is TGCGCCAGCAGCTTGAATGGACAGGGGGTTGAAAAACTGTTTTTT. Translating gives CASSLNGQGVEKLFF.

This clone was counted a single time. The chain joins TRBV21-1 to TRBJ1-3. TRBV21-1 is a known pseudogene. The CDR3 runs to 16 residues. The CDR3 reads CAVKTRKGGAGNTIYF. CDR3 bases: TGTGCCGTCAAAACCCGAAAAGGAGGGGCTGGAAACACCATATATTTT.

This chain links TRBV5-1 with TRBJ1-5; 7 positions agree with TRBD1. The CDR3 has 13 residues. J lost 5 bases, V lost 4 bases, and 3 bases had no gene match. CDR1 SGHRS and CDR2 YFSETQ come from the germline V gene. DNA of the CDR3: TGCGCCAGCAGCACCACAGGGGATCAGCCCCAGCATTTT. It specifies CASSTTGDQPQHF.

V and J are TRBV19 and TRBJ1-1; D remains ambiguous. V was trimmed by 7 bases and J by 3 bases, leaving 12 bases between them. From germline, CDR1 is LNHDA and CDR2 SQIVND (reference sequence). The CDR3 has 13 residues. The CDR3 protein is CASNPGPYTEAFF. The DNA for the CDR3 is TGTGCCAGTAACCCTGGGCCGTACACTGAAGCTTTCTTT.

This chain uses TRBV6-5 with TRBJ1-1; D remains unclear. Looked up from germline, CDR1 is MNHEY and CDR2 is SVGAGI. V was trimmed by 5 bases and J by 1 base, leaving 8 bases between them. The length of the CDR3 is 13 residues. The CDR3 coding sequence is TGTGCCAGCAGTCCCATGGGGAACACTGAAGCTTTCTTT. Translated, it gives CASSPMGNTEAFF.

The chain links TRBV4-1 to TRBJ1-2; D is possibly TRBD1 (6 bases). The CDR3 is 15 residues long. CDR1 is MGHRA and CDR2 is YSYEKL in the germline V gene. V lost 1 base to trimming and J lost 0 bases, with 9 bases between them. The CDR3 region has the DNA TGCGCCAGCAGCCAAGCGGGACAACCTAACTATGGCTACACCTTC. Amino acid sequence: CASSQAGQPNYGYTF.

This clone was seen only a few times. In DNA, the CDR3 is TGTGCCAGCAGCGTAGCTGGGGGCCCCTACAATGAGCAGTTCTTC. Translation gives CASSVAGGPYNEQFF. The chain couples TRBV9 to TRBJ2-1; the D gene is possibly TRBD1 (6 bases). The CDR3 sequence is 15 residues long. V was pared by 0 bases and J by 2 bases, with 9 bases between. Germline lookup yields CDR1 SGDLS and CDR2 YYNGEE.

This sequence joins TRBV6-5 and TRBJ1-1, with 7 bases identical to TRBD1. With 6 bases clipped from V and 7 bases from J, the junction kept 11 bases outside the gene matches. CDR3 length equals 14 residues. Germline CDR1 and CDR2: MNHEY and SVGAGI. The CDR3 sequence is CASRTDRDGSEAFF. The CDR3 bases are TGTGCCAGCAGGACTGACAGGGATGGGAGTGAAGCTTTCTTT.

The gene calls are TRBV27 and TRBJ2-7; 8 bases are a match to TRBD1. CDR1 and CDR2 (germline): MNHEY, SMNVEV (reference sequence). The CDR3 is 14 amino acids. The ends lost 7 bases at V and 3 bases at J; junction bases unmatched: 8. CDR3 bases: TGTGCCAGCACTCGGACAGGGACGAGCTACGAGCAGTACTTC. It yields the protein CASTRTGTSYEQYF.

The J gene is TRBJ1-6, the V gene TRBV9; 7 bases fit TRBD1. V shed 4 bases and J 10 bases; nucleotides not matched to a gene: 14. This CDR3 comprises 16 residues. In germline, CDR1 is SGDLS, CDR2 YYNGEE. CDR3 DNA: TGTGCCAGCAGCCCTAAGTCCGACAGGGCGAGCTCACCCCTCCACTTT. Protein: CASSPKSDRASSPLHF.

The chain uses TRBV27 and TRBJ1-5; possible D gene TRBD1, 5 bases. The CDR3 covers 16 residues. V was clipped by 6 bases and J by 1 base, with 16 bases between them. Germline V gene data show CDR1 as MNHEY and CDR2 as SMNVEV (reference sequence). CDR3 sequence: CASRSDSLMSNQPQHF. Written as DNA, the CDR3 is TGTGCCAGCAGAAGTGACAGTCTAATGAGCAATCAGCCCCAGCATTTT.

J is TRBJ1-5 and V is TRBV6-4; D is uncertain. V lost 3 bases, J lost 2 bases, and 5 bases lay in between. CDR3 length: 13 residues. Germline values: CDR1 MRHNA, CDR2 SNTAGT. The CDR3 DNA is TGTGCCAGCAGTGAAAGGGGCAATCAGCCCCAGCATTTT. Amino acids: CASSERGNQPQHF.